The table lists the clone carrying this TCR beta chain with many counts. This CDR3 is built from 15 residues. Unmatched junction bases numbered 4, after V lost 4 bases and J lost 5 bases. Germline V lookup: CDR1 MGHRA, CDR2 YSYEKL. This specimen belongs to a study of prognosis after radiotherapy for stage I lung cancer. Amplicons of TCR beta CDR3 were generated from genomic DNA by two-round multiplex PCR. Primers specific to each TRBV and TRBJ gene were used in first-round PCR. TCRdb used MiXCR to reprocess the multiplex PCR reads, holding one entry per CDR3 protein. This sample has about 23,000 distinct CDR3 sequences, with around two fifths found just once.

This receptor was taken from a donor aged 50 or older with non-small cell lung cancer. The starting material was PBMCs, obtained before or after stereotactic body radiation therapy (not recorded which). This chain links TRBV4-1 with TRBJ1-4, with 10 bases identical to TRBD1. In DNA, the CDR3 is TGCGCCAGCAGCCCATGGACAGGGGGAAATGAAAAACTGTTTTTT. It translates to CASSPWTGGNEKLFF.